The source of this T cell receptor (beta chain) is a study of T cells after somatic rescue of genetic block. Trimming left V 8 bases short and J 5 bases short, with 7 bases between. The germline gives CDR1 SNHLY, CDR2 FYNNEI. This CDR3 is 11 amino acids long. The method was immunoSEQ multiplex PCR; TCRdb's version includes in-frame clones alone and lacks a portion of them. The table includes about 67,000 clones, under 95% detected once. V and J are TRBV2 and TRBJ2-4, with TRBD2 as a possible D gene (5 bases). The sequence was collected from a man aged 40-50 years. Input material: peripheral blood mononuclear cells (PBMCs). The CDR3 nucleotides are TGTGCCAGCGGAGCGGAAAACATTCAGTACTTC. It yields the protein CASGAENIQYF.